The entry that follows covers one T cell receptor (beta chain) sequence. TCRdb keeps only in-frame clones here, not all; method: immunoSEQ multiplex PCR. The sample has about 65,000 clones; 92% are singletons. This sample is drawn from a study of T cell changes during pregnancy in multiple sclerosis. CDR3 size: 16 residues. Germline V gene data show CDR1 as MNHNY and CDR2 as SVGAGI (reference sequence). V lost 8 bases and J 0 bases, leaving 14 bases between the germline ends. V and J are TRBV6-6 and TRBJ2-6; possibly TRBD2 for D (6 bases). This TCR came from a female donor in good health, enrolled as a control in a pregnancy study. Specimen: CD8+ T cells from peripheral blood mononuclear cells, collected in the third trimester of pregnancy. Here the CDR3 reads CASGGGALSGANVLTF. CDR3 coding DNA: TGTGCCAGCGGTGGCGGGGCCCTCTCTGGGGCCAACGTCCTGACTTTC.